The rows below give T cell receptor beta chains drawn from one sample of a study of PD-1 blockade in classical Hodgkin lymphoma. Libraries were prepared by immunoSEQ multiplex PCR; TCRdb keeps only in-frame clonotypes and omits some of them. The data show roughly 24,000 clones, around 81% seen once. This material consisted of peripheral blood mononuclear cells (PBMCs), taken before the second cycle of nivolumab. The receptor source for this set is a human donor with classical Hodgkin lymphoma. CDR3s include the opening cysteine and the closing phenylalanine or tryptophan. The order of the fields is CDR3 length, J gene, clone size, V gene, D gene, CDR3 protein, CDR3 DNA. D genes are given only for firm matches. For some rows the clone size is stated as once, few or many, or as a class when expanded; others skip it.

>15|TRBJ2-5|NA|TRBV7-9|TRBD2
CASSQAAGARETQYF
TGTGCCAGCAGCCAGGCGGCGGGAGCCCGGGAGACCCAGTACTTC
>16|TRBJ2-1|NA|TRBV7-9|NA
CASSRHRAGSYNEQFF
TGTGCCAGCAGCCGCCACAGGGCTGGCTCCTACAATGAGCAGTTCTTC
>13|TRBJ1-5|NA|TRBV10-3|TRBD1
CAIGQGAYQPQHF
TGTGCCATCGGGCAGGGGGCTTATCAGCCCCAGCATTTT
>13|TRBJ1-2|few|TRBV11-2|NA
CASSFEGGYGYTF
TGTGCCAGCAGCTTCGAGGGTGGATATGGCTACACCTTC
>13|TRBJ2-5|NA|TRBV19|NA
CASSPLTQETQYF
TGTGCCAGTAGTCCCCTCACCCAAGAGACCCAGTACTTC
>14|TRBJ2-1|NA|TRBV7-2|NA
CASSFQGPSDEQFF
TGTGCCAGCAGCTTCCAAGGGCCGTCTGATGAGCAGTTCTTC
>14|TRBJ1-2|NA|TRBV7-8|NA
CASSLAGQDYGCTF
TGTGCCAGCAGCTTAGCGGGGCAGGACTATGGCTGCACCTTC
>13|TRBJ2-3|NA|TRBV7-2|NA
CASSFDVADTQYF
TGTGCCAGCAGCTTTGACGTAGCGGATACGCAGTATTTT
>13|TRBJ1-5|NA|TRBV6-6|NA
CASSYSENQPQHF
TGTGCCAGCAGTTACTCAGAGAATCAGCCCCAGCATTTT
>14|TRBJ2-1|NA|TRBV19|NA
CASSRGRQYNEQFF
TGTGCCAGTAGTAGGGGGAGGCAATACAATGAGCAGTTCTTC
>13|TRBJ2-3|NA|TRBV27|TRBD2
CASRTAREGREYF
TGTGCCAGCAGGACCGCCCGGGAGGGCCGTGAGTATTTT
>16|TRBJ2-7|NA|TRBV16|NA
CASSQNLGGSSYEQYF
TGTGCCAGCAGCCAAAATCTGGGGGGAAGCTCCTACGAGCAGTACTTC
>13|TRBJ1-2|NA|TRBV5-1|NA
CASSWVLGSGYTF
TGCGCCAGCAGCTGGGTGTTAGGGAGTGGCTACACCTTC
>14|TRBJ1-5|NA|TRBV7-2|NA
CASSFGLSPQPQHF
TGTGCCAGCAGCTTCGGGTTGAGCCCCCAGCCCCAGCATTTT
>15|TRBJ2-3|once|TRBV27|TRBD1
CASSVRTGSTDTQYF
TGTGCCAGCAGTGTTCGGACAGGCAGCACAGATACGCAGTATTTT
>12|TRBJ1-1|NA|TRBV5-6|NA
CASSFRGTEAFF
TGTGCCAGCAGCTTCAGGGGCACTGAAGCTTTCTTT
>16|TRBJ1-1|NA|TRBV21-1|NA
CASSKTSRGRITEAFF
TGTGCCAGCAGCAAGACGTCCAGGGGACGGATCACTGAAGCTTTCTTT
>14|TRBJ1-1|NA|TRBV4-2|NA
CASSRGIMNTEAFF
TGTGCCAGCAGCCGCGGGATAATGAACACTGAAGCTTTCTTT
>15|TRBJ2-1|NA|TRBV19|NA
CASRGGQSSYNEQFF
TGTGCCAGTCGGGGTGGCCAAAGCTCCTACAATGAGCAGTTCTTC
>15|TRBJ1-6|NA|TRBV6-6|TRBD1
CASSHPGTGDSPLHF
TGTGCCAGCAGCCACCCCGGGACAGGGGATTCACCCCTCCACTTT
>13|TRBJ2-2|few|TRBV2|NA
CASSEKSTGELFF
TGTGCCAGCAGTGAAAAGTCCACCGGGGAGCTGTTTTTT
>16|TRBJ2-3|NA|TRBV6-4|NA
CASSDSAGTSTDTQYF
TGTGCCAGCAGTGACTCGGCAGGGACTAGCACAGATACGCAGTATTTT
>13|TRBJ1-1|NA|TRBV6-5|NA
CASSWTENTEAFF
TGTGCCAGCAGTTGGACCGAGAACACTGAAGCTTTCTTT
>15|TRBJ2-2|NA|TRBV25-1|NA
CASSESGPLPGELFF
TGTGCCAGCAGTGAAAGTGGACCTCTCCCCGGGGAGCTGTTTTTT
>13|TRBJ2-4|NA|TRBV2|NA
CASSEVAGNIQYF
TGTGCCAGCAGTGAAGTGGCAGGAAACATTCAGTACTTC
>14|TRBJ2-7|NA|TRBV18|TRBD2
CASSRTSGRYEQYF
TGTGCCAGCTCCCGGACTAGCGGGAGGTACGAGCAGTACTTC
>15|TRBJ2-1|NA|TRBV27|TRBD2
CASSQLAGGVNEQFF
TGTGCCAGCAGTCAACTAGCGGGAGGCGTAAATGAGCAGTTCTTC
>16|TRBJ2-7|NA|TRBV4-2|TRBD2
CASSQDAAGEYYEQYF
TGTGCCAGCAGCCAAGATGCAGCGGGAGAGTACTACGAGCAGTACTTC
>11|TRBJ2-7|NA|TRBV25-1|TRBD1
CAISGGDEQYF
TGTGCCATATCAGGGGGTGACGAGCAGTACTTC
>15|TRBJ2-2|NA|TRBV30|TRBD2
CAWNWGRAGTGELFF
TGTGCCTGGAATTGGGGGAGGGCCGGCACCGGGGAGCTGTTTTTT
>15|TRBJ2-7|NA|TRBV5-1|TRBD2
CASSMGTSGLGEQYF
TGCGCCAGCAGCATGGGGACTAGCGGACTTGGCGAGCAGTACTTC
>13|TRBJ2-3|NA|TRBV5-8|NA
CASSFDVADTQYF
TGTGCCAGCAGCTTTGATGTTGCAGATACGCAGTATTTT
>12|TRBJ2-5|NA|TRBV5-4|NA
CASSLPLETQYF
TGTGCCAGCAGCCTTCCGCTAGAGACCCAGTACTTC
>15|TRBJ2-3|NA|TRBV6-1|NA
CASSESTGNTDTQYF
TGTGCCAGCAGTGAATCGACAGGAAACACAGATACGCAGTATTTT
>14|TRBJ1-3|NA|TRBV6-5|NA
CASSVTASGNTIYF
TGTGCCAGCAGTGTGACAGCCTCTGGAAACACCATATATTTT
>15|TRBJ2-1|medium-sized|TRBV29-1|TRBD2
CSVEIVTSERNEQFF
TGCAGCGTTGAAATTGTGACTAGCGAGAGGAATGAGCAGTTCTTC
>14|TRBJ2-1|NA|TRBV6-1|NA
CASIGGTSLNEQFF
TGTGCCAGCATTGGGGGTACGTCCCTCAATGAGCAGTTCTTC
>16|TRBJ1-1|NA|TRBV7-9|NA
CASSLEVGRGGTEAFF
TGTGCCAGCAGCTTAGAAGTGGGCAGGGGAGGCACTGAAGCTTTCTTT
>17|TRBJ2-2|NA|TRBV6-1|TRBD2
CASSVIPGLASTGELFF
TGTGCCAGCAGTGTAATTCCGGGACTAGCTTCCACCGGGGAGCTGTTTTTT
>14|TRBJ2-7|NA|TRBV6-5|TRBD1
CASSYRQGHYEQYF
TGTGCCAGCAGTTACCGACAGGGCCACTACGAGCAGTACTTC
>17|TRBJ2-7|NA|TRBV5-1|TRBD1
CASSLVLPGQGTYEQYF
TGCGCCAGCAGCTTGGTCCTACCGGGACAGGGAACTTACGAGCAGTACTTC
>14|TRBJ2-7|NA|TRBV6-9|TRBD1
CASSYPGQSYEQYF
TGTGCCAGCAGTTACCCGGGACAGTCCTACGAGCAGTACTTC
>14|TRBJ2-7|NA|TRBV6-1|TRBD2
CASIRTSGGYEQYF
TGTGCCAGCATTCGGACTAGCGGGGGTTACGAGCAGTACTTC
>15|TRBJ1-3|NA|TRBV27|TRBD1
CASSWTGGAGNTIYF
TGTGCCAGCAGCTGGACAGGGGGCGCTGGAAACACCATATATTTT
>13|TRBJ2-1|NA|TRBV30|NA
CAWSVQGEGEQFF
TGTGCCTGGAGTGTACAGGGAGAGGGTGAGCAGTTCTTC